These 14 T cell receptor beta chains originate from one sample sequenced in a study of T cell responses to AZD1222 COVID-19 vaccine (dated by TCRdb to 2020 to 2022). The time point label for this specimen denotes: about 28 days (+/-7) after the second vaccine dose. The sample's treatment or condition label, decoded: meningococcal conjugate vaccine given as trial control. The method was the immunoSEQ multiplex PCR assay. TCRdb's version of the immuneACCESS table is confined to in-frame rearrangements and falls short of the full clone set. An unresolved V gene accounts for under half of the shortfall where checked; the remainder is of unknown origin. Within this sample are 90,000 to 150,000 clones, with 75% to 95% of them counted one time only. The leading ten clones occupy 4% to 4.5% of the sample. Material: peripheral blood, obtained 28 days after the second dose of the MenACWY control vaccine. These receptors all stem from an adult who received the MenACWY meningococcal vaccine as a control.

V gene TRBV5-1 combines with J gene TRBJ2-3; D call uncertain. The V gene's germline CDR1 is SGHRS and CDR2 YFSETQ. The CDR3 runs to 14 residues. Trimming left V 1 base short and J 0 bases short, with 6 bases between. The CDR3 region is CASSLIGSTDTQYF. For the CDR3, the DNA is TGCGCCAGCAGCTTGATAGGTAGCACAGATACGCAGTATTTT.

This chain uses TRBV28 with TRBJ1-5; 9 nucleotides match TRBD1. CDR1 MDHEN and CDR2 SYDVKM come from the germline V gene. The junction had 4 bases not matched to a gene; V was cut back by 6 bases and J by 7 bases. The CDR3 is made up of 13 amino acids. CDR3 DNA: TGTGCCAGCAGGGGGACAGGGCTCCAGCCCCAGCATTTT. This gives the protein CASRGTGLQPQHF. The full variable domain, with the rest looked up from reference TRBV28 and TRBJ1-5, is DVKVTQSSRYLVKRTGEKVFLECVQDMDHENMFWYRQDPGLGLRLIYFSYDVKMKEKGDIPEGYSVSREKKERFSLILESASTNQTSMYLCASRGTGLQPQHFGDGTRLSIL.

This chain uses TRBV2 with TRBJ1-3, with D unclear. V lost 6 bases and J lost 0, with 12 bases in between. This CDR3 has 15 residues. Germline V gives CDR1 SNHLY, CDR2 FYNNEI. CDR3 sequence (DNA): TGTGCCAGCAGCTTGGGGAGCCGCTCTGGAAACACCATATATTTT. It encodes CASSLGSRSGNTIYF.

This clone was recorded only once. V gene TRBV6-5 combines with J gene TRBJ2-1, with 8 bases that match TRBD2. The germline CDR1 and CDR2 sequences are MNHEY and SVGAGI. With V trimmed by 5 bases and J by 7 bases, 4 bases remained unmatched. This CDR3 comprises 13 residues. The CDR3 loop is CASSRTSPNEQFF. In nucleotides, the CDR3 is TGTGCCAGCAGTCGGACTAGCCCTAATGAGCAGTTCTTC.

The genes are TRBV18 and TRBJ1-1; a weak D match, TRBD1 (5 bases). The V end was cut by 6 bases, the J end by 3 bases, with 14 bases between. Germline V gene lookup returns CDR1 KGHSH and CDR2 LQKENI. This CDR3 is 14 amino acids long. CDR3 sequence: CASSAAGTYTEAFF. Written as DNA, the CDR3 is TGTGCCAGCTCCGCCGCAGGGACCTACACTGAAGCTTTCTTT.

The V gene is TRBV11-2, the J gene TRBJ2-5; TRBD1 might be the D (5 bases). Trimming pared 2 bases from V and 3 bases from J, leaving 7 bases between. Per the germline V gene, CDR1 is SGHAT and CDR2 is FQNNGV. The CDR3 runs to 13 residues. This CDR3 is CASSLSREETQYF. Written as DNA, the CDR3 is TGTGCCAGCAGCTTATCCAGGGAAGAGACCCAGTACTTC.

J is TRBJ2-1 and V is TRBV5-4; TRBD2 aligns across 14 bases. Germline V gives CDR1 SGHNT, CDR2 YYREEE (reference sequence). The CDR3 sequence is 17 residues long. Germline trimming cut 3 bases from V and 2 bases from J; bases unmatched to any gene: 4. CDR3 sequence (DNA): TGTGCCAGCAGCTCGGGACTAGCGGGAGCAACCTACAATGAGCAGTTCTTC. As protein: CASSSGLAGATYNEQFF. Full variable domain (remainder filled in from reference TRBV5-4 and TRBJ2-1): ETGVTQSPTHLIKTRGQQVTLRCSSQSGHNTVSWYQQALGQGPQFIFQYYREEENGRGNFPPRFSGLQFPNYSSELNVNALELDDSALYLCASSSGLAGATYNEQFFGPGTRLTVL.

The J gene is TRBJ1-5, the V gene TRBV6-5; 8 bases align to TRBD1. Per the germline V gene, CDR1 is MNHEY and CDR2 is SVGAGI. V gave up 6 bases and J gave up 5 bases; unmatched junction bases: 0. There are 12 residues in the CDR3. The CDR3 region has the DNA TGTGCCAGCAGGACAGGGGATCAGCCCCAGCATTTT. Its protein is CASRTGDQPQHF.

The rearrangement uses TRBV4-2 and TRBJ1-5; the D gene is possibly TRBD1 (5 bases). The germline V gene has CDR1 LGHNA and CDR2 YNFKEQ. The V and J ends lost 4 bases and 0 bases respectively, with 10 bases between them. The CDR3 has 15 amino acids. The CDR3 here is CASSPGLISNQPQHF. The CDR3 DNA sequence: TGTGCCAGCAGCCCGGGACTTATTAGCAATCAGCCCCAGCATTTT.

The DNA of the CDR3 is TGTGCCAGCTCAGGGACCTCGCGTGAGACCCAGTACTTC. Protein: CASSGTSRETQYF. The genes are TRBV6-5 and TRBJ2-5, with D perhaps given as TRBD1 or TRBD2 (5 bases each). V gave up 8 bases and J gave up 5 bases, with 15 bases separating them. There are 13 residues in the CDR3. Per germline, CDR1 MNHEY and CDR2 SVGAGI.

V usage is TRBV19 and J usage is TRBJ2-1; 10 bases line up with TRBD1. The CDR3 runs to 14 residues. The V segment lost 6 bases and the J segment 8 bases; nucleotides outside the gene matches: 7. Looked up from germline, CDR1 is LNHDA and CDR2 is SQIVND (reference sequence). In DNA form, the CDR3 reads TGTGCCAGTAGAGGACAGGGGGTAGGCTATGAGCAGTTCTTC. Translated, it gives CASRGQGVGYEQFF.

This clone was counted a single time. This chain connects TRBV7-2 to TRBJ2-1; D ambiguous. CDR1 and CDR2 (germline): SGHTA, FQGNSA. The V and J ends lost 1 base and 6 bases respectively, with 7 bases between them. The CDR3 is 13 residues long. Written as DNA, the CDR3 is TGTGCCAGCAGCTTAGAACTTTCCAATGAGCAGTTCTTC. It specifies CASSLELSNEQFF.

This clone was seen a single time. This chain uses TRBV6-2 or TRBV6-3 with TRBJ1-4, with no clear D. Germline CDR1 MNHEY, CDR2 SVGEGT. There are 12 residues in the CDR3. V lost 6 bases to trimming and J lost 7 bases, with 9 bases between them. The CDR3 spells CASSQRVEKLFF. In nucleotides, the CDR3 is TGTGCCAGCAGCCAGCGCGTTGAAAAACTGTTTTTT.

This CDR3 is CATSREKSYQNSPLHF. The CDR3, as DNA: TGTGCCACCAGCAGAGAAAAATCTTACCAAAATTCACCCCTCCACTTT. The chain is built from TRBV15 and TRBJ1-6; D remains ambiguous. Between the trimmed V and J ends, which lost 0 bases and 7 bases, there was a span of 13 bases. Per the germline V gene, CDR1 is LNHNV and CDR2 is YYDKDF (reference sequence). The CDR3 loop spans 16 amino acids.